This passage covers 23 T cell receptor beta chains from one sample sequenced in a study of blood T cell repertoires in COVID-19 (dated by TCRdb to about 2020). The library was produced with the immunoSEQ multiplex PCR assay. Held by TCRdb, this immuneACCESS table contains in-frame sequences only and omits some clones. Under half of the omission traces to an unresolved V gene where checked; the cause of the rest is unknown. Counted in this sample were 120,000 or so clones; about 85% of them appeared once. 6.6% of the sample is in the top ten clones. Input material: peripheral blood. The receptors originated from a man aged 80 or over with active or convalescent COVID-19.

This clone was detected only a few times. The CDR3, as DNA: TGTGCCAGCAGCCCCGGGGGGGCTAGCAATCAGCCCCAGCATTTT. It specifies CASSPGGASNQPQHF. This chain joins TRBV7-2 and TRBJ1-5, with D tentatively TRBD1 (6 bases). The CDR3 runs to 15 residues. The germline gives CDR1 SGHTA, CDR2 FQGNSA. V gave up 5 bases and J gave up 0 bases, with 11 bases separating them. Based on the CDR3 plus reference TRBV7-2 and TRBJ1-5, the full variable domain is GAGVSQSPSNKVTEKGKDVELRCDPISGHTALYWYRQSLGQGLEFLIYFQGNSAPDKSGLPSDRFSAERTGGSVSTLTIQRTQQEDSAVYLCASSPGGASNQPQHFGDGTRLSIL.

This chain connects TRBV29-1 to TRBJ2-7; D may be TRBD1 (6 bases). The CDR3 totals 12 residues. V was trimmed by 5 bases and J by 4 bases, leaving 12 bases between them. Germline CDR1 and CDR2: SQVTM and ANQGSEA. DNA for the CDR3: TGCAGCGTTCTGAAACAGGGTTACGAGCAGTACTTC. This translates into CSVLKQGYEQYF.

The count of this clone is one. The V and J genes are TRBV7-2 and TRBJ2-1; TRBD2 is a possible D gene (7 bases). This CDR3 has 17 amino acids. With 3 bases removed from V and 1 base from J, the gap between germline ends came to 16 bases. Germline V gene sequence: CDR1 SGHTA, CDR2 FQGNSA. The chain's CDR3 is CASSLIGGRGSYNEQFF. The CDR3 bases are TGTGCCAGCAGCTTGATAGGGGGGAGGGGATCCTACAATGAGCAGTTCTTC.

This clone occurred a few times. The chain carries TRBV19 and TRBJ2-5; TRBD1 agrees at 10 bases. Germline lookup yields CDR1 LNHDA and CDR2 SQIVND (reference sequence). The V gene end was trimmed by 8 bases and the J gene end by 5 bases; junction bases not matched to a gene: 8. The CDR3 totals 14 residues. Here the CDR3 reads CASSLTGGLETQYF. CDR3 nucleotide sequence: TGTGCCAGTTCCTTGACAGGGGGCTTGGAGACCCAGTACTTC.

This chain links TRBV7-2 with TRBJ2-7; 10 nucleotides agree with TRBD1. Trimming took 5 bases from V and 1 from J; bases not matched to a gene: 5. Germline assignment: CDR1 SGHTA and CDR2 FQGNSA. The CDR3 runs to 15 residues. CDR3 DNA: TGTGCCAGCAGCACCTCGGGACAGGGGTCCTACGAGCAGTACTTC. Translating gives CASSTSGQGSYEQYF.

The chain carries TRBV27 and TRBJ1-2, with TRBD1 matching 7 bases. The ends lost 8 bases at V and 3 bases at J; junction bases unmatched: 12. Germline V lookup: CDR1 MNHEY, CDR2 SMNVEV (reference sequence). The CDR3 is 15 amino acids. CDR3 in DNA: TGTGCCAGCGCCACACAAAACAGGGGATACTATGGCTACACCTTC. Amino acids: CASATQNRGYYGYTF.

The rearrangement uses TRBV7-2 and TRBJ1-4, with TRBD1 as a possible D gene (5 bases). This CDR3 spans 15 amino acids. The V end was cut by 3 bases, the J end by 8 bases, with 16 bases between. Germline CDR1 and CDR2: SGHTA and FQGNSA. The CDR3 sequence is CASSFTHGGAEKLFF. The CDR3 coding sequence is TGTGCCAGCAGCTTCACCCACGGGGGTGCCGAAAAACTGTTTTTT.

The V and J genes are TRBV29-1 and TRBJ1-2, with 11 bases fitting TRBD1. Germline CDR1 SQVTM, CDR2 ANQGSEA. CDR3 size: 13 residues. After removal of 7 bases from V and 7 bases from J, the junction contained 8 bases not matched to a gene. The CDR3 spells CSARTGGESGYTF. The CDR3 region has the DNA TGCAGCGCTCGGACAGGGGGCGAGTCTGGCTACACCTTC.

CDR3: CASSQSRQGDSNTEAFF. As DNA, the CDR3 is TGCGCCAGCAGTCAATCAAGGCAGGGGGATTCGAACACTGAAGCTTTCTTT. The rearrangement links TRBV23-1 to TRBJ1-1; 7 bases fit TRBD1. TRBV23-1 counts as an open reading frame of uncertain function. The CDR3 contains 17 residues. V was clipped by 0 bases and J by 1 base; unmatched bases: 8.

V and J are TRBV5-5 and TRBJ1-4, with 7 nucleotides matching TRBD1. CDR3 size: 14 residues. Germline loops: CDR1 SGHKS, CDR2 YYEKEE (reference sequence). Germline trimming cut 6 bases from V and 1 base from J; bases unmatched to any gene: 3. The CDR3 sequence is CASKTGETNEKLFF. The CDR3 region has the DNA TGTGCCAGCAAAACAGGGGAAACTAATGAAAAACTGTTTTTT.

Comments on this clone: This same CDR3 is encoded by further DNA sequences in the sample. J is TRBJ1-4 and V is TRBV5-1, with TRBD1 matching over 7 bases. The CDR3 contains 13 residues. CDR1 is SGHRS and CDR2 is YFSETQ in the germline V gene. Trimming at V came to 0 bases and at J to 8 bases, leaving 1 base not matched to a gene. The CDR3 nucleotides are TGCGCCAGCAGCTTGGGACAGGGCGAAAAACTGTTTTTT. Protein product: CASSLGQGEKLFF.

The chain is built from TRBV21-1 and TRBJ2-2; TRBD2, the table's D call, lacks a check against the DNA. TRBV21-1 is assigned pseudogene status. The CDR3 sequence is 13 residues long. CDR3 DNA: TGTGCCAGCAGCAAAACTGGGAGCGGGGAGCTGTTTTTT. Translating gives CASSKTGSGELFF.

The chain combines TRBV5-4 with TRBJ2-1; the match to TRBD2 covers 7 bases. The CDR3 loop spans 16 amino acids. V lost 4 bases and J lost 6; bases outside the gene matches: 13. Germline values: CDR1 SGHNT, CDR2 YYREEE (reference sequence). The CDR3 here is CASSGRAHSGVNEQFF. As DNA, the CDR3 is TGTGCCAGCAGCGGGAGGGCGCATTCGGGGGTCAATGAGCAGTTCTTC.

This chain uses TRBV15 with TRBJ2-5; TRBD2 matches at 14 bases. The CDR3 runs to 18 residues. The ends lost 3 bases at V and 0 bases at J; junction bases unmatched: 6. CDR1 is LNHNV, CDR2 YYDKDF, per germline (reference sequence). The DNA for the CDR3 is TGTGCCACCAGCAGGACCGGGACTAGCGGGGGCCACCAAGAGACCCAGTACTTC. Translating it yields CATSRTGTSGGHQETQYF. Full variable domain (outside the CDR3, taken from reference TRBV15 and TRBJ2-5): DAMVIQNPRYQVTQFGKPVTLSCSQTLNHNVMYWYQQKSSQAPKLLFHYYDKDFNNEADTPDNFQSRRPNTSFCFLDIRSPGLGDTAMYLCATSRTGTSGGHQETQYFGPGTRLLVL.

The gene calls are TRBV6-5 and TRBJ1-2, with D possibly TRBD1 on 5 matching bases. The CDR3 sequence is 16 residues long. V lost 2 bases, J lost 5 bases, and 18 bases lay in between. Germline CDR1 and CDR2: MNHEY and SVGAGI. CDR3 bases: TGTGCCAGCAGTTACGGCAACGGGGGGGAAGGGTATGGCTACACCTTC. It is translated as CASSYGNGGEGYGYTF.

This chain connects TRBV7-8 to TRBJ2-1; possible D gene TRBD1, 5 bases. The CDR3 has 17 amino acids. CDR1 and CDR2 (germline): SGHVS, FQNEAQ. V lost 1 base and J 5 bases, leaving 18 bases between the germline ends. CDR3 amino acids: CASSLGLQENADNEQFF. The CDR3 DNA reads as TGTGCCAGCAGCTTAGGTCTACAGGAGAATGCGGACAATGAGCAGTTCTTC.

This clone was found once. This rearrangement joins TRBV7-2 to TRBJ1-2; no reliable D call. Germline CDR1 is SGHTA and CDR2 is FQGNSA. V was cut by 8 bases and J by 5 bases, with 12 bases left in between. The CDR3 extends over 12 amino acids. The CDR3 protein is CASVGGGYGYTF. The DNA of the CDR3 is TGTGCCAGCGTTGGTGGAGGTTATGGCTACACCTTC.

The V and J genes are TRBV15 and TRBJ2-7; no clear D. Germline V lookup: CDR1 LNHNV, CDR2 YYDKDF (reference sequence). V shed 3 bases and J shed 4 bases, with 19 bases lying between them. The CDR3 has 16 residues. For the CDR3, the DNA is TGTGCCACCAGCAGGATGAGATCTGGGCTTTCATACGAGCAGTACTTC. Protein product: CATSRMRSGLSYEQYF.

The chain uses TRBV24-1 and TRBJ2-2; TRBD1 might be the D (5 bases). Germline V gene sequence: CDR1 KGHDR, CDR2 SFDVKD. The CDR3 has 15 amino acids. V dropped 7 bases and J dropped 5 bases, with 16 bases sitting between them. The CDR3 bases are TGTGCCACCAGCGGACACGGGCCGGTTACCGGGGAGCTGTTTTTT. Protein product: CATSGHGPVTGELFF.

The chain combines TRBV5-1 with TRBJ2-7, with 11 nucleotides matching TRBD1. The V gene end was trimmed by 3 bases and the J gene end by 7 bases; junction bases not matched to a gene: 3. Germline-derived CDR1 and CDR2 are SGHRS and YFSETQ. This CDR3 spans 13 amino acids. The CDR3 is CASSWDRGDEQYF. In DNA form, the CDR3 reads TGCGCCAGCAGCTGGGACAGGGGGGATGAGCAGTACTTC.

This clone was detected only once. The genes are TRBV5-1 and TRBJ2-1; 7 nucleotides match TRBD2. V lost 3 bases and J lost 3; bases outside the gene matches: 6. Germline V gene sequence: CDR1 SGHRS, CDR2 YFSETQ. The CDR3 is 15 residues long. The CDR3 DNA reads as TGCGCCAGCAGCTCGGAGCGGGGACGCTACAATGAGCAGTTCTTC. The encoded protein is CASSSERGRYNEQFF.

V and J are TRBV6-2 or TRBV6-3 and TRBJ2-7; 7 bases align to TRBD2. Per germline, CDR1 MNHEY and CDR2 SVGEGT. CDR3 length equals 15 residues. With 5 bases clipped from V and 0 bases from J, the junction kept 7 bases outside the gene matches. CDR3 bases: TGTGCCAGCAGTCGACCCGGGACTACCTCCTACGAGCAGTACTTC. It encodes CASSRPGTTSYEQYF.

The chain carries TRBV7-2 and TRBJ2-1; D unresolved. Per germline, CDR1 SGHTA and CDR2 FQGNSA. There are 12 residues in the CDR3. V was trimmed by 2 bases and J by 8 bases, leaving 7 bases between them. The CDR3 reads CASSLSFYEQFF. Written as DNA, the CDR3 is TGTGCCAGCAGCTTATCTTTCTATGAGCAGTTCTTC.